The clone carrying this T cell receptor (beta chain) came up many times. Its antigen remains unknown. Individual cDNA molecules were tagged with unique molecular identifiers. TCRdb passed the 5' RACE reads through MiXCR, listing each CDR3 protein once. The sample consists of around 27,000 distinct CDR3 sequences, 6.6% of them appearing once. These data come from a study of early T cells in non-severe SARS-CoV-2 infection. The CDR3 totals 16 residues. In germline, CDR1 is SGHVS, CDR2 FQNEAQ. After removal of 2 bases from V and 2 bases from J, the junction contained 5 bases not matched to a gene. Findings and limits, study-wide: VDJdb-based matching was biased toward anti-spike CD8 responses and missed private and CD4 specificities.

This chain joins TRBV7-8 and TRBJ2-1; 8 nucleotides line up with TRBD2. The specimen was whole blood. The sequence was obtained from an adult who was a healthcare worker with PCR-confirmed SARS-CoV-2 infection or an uninfected control (not recorded which). DNA for the CDR3: TGTGCCAGCAGCTTACTTAGCGGGACTACCTACAATGAGCAGTTCTTC. Its translation: CASSLLSGTTYNEQFF. The full variable domain, in which reference TRBV7-8 and TRBJ2-1 provide the parts outside the CDR3, is GAGVSQSPRYKVAKRGQDVALRCDPISGHVSLFWYQQALGQGPEFLTYFQNEAQLDKSGLPSDRFFAERPEGSVSTLKIQRTQQEDSAVYLCASSLLSGTTYNEQFFGPGTRLTVL.